These 10 T cell receptor beta chains share one sample of origin, sequenced in a study of blood T cell repertoires in COVID-19. The table came from immunoSEQ multiplex PCR; TCRdb's copy has only in-frame clones and leaves some out. The top ten clones hold around 3% of a sample with nearly 350,000 clones, around 82% of them seen once. The sequenced sample was peripheral blood. The receptors were sampled from a young man with active or convalescent COVID-19.

The chain uses TRBV19 and TRBJ2-1; 10 bases line up with TRBD2. V trimming: 6 bases; J trimming: 2 bases; junction bases outside the gene matches: 7. The CDR3 loop spans 16 amino acids. Germline assignment: CDR1 LNHDA and CDR2 SQIVND (reference sequence). This chain's CDR3 is CASSLNSGRTYNEQFF. The DNA of the CDR3 is TGTGCCAGTAGCTTGAATAGCGGGAGGACCTACAATGAGCAGTTCTTC.

V usage is TRBV7-2 and J usage is TRBJ1-6; D gene uncertain. Germline V CDR1 and CDR2: SGHTA, FQGNSA. V was shortened by 1 base and J by 9 bases, with 13 bases between the two germline ends. The CDR3 sequence is 15 residues long. CDR3 loop: CASSLDAPGISPLHF. CDR3 bases: TGTGCCAGCAGCTTAGACGCTCCCGGGATTTCACCCCTCCACTTT.

The sample holds one count of this clone. The gene calls are TRBV5-6 and TRBJ2-7; a weak D match, TRBD2 (5 bases). Trimming cost V 3 bases and J 4 bases, with 26 bases left between them. The CDR3 extends over 18 amino acids. Per the germline V gene, CDR1 is SGHDT and CDR2 is YYEEEE. The CDR3 region is CASSSPAGSIRRTYEQYF. The DNA of the CDR3 is TGTGCCAGCAGCTCCCCGGCGGGTTCGATCAGAAGGACTTACGAGCAGTACTTC.

V and J are TRBV6-6 and TRBJ2-1, with 11 bases matching TRBD2. The CDR3 covers 15 residues. V lost 7 bases to trimming and J lost 5 bases; unmatched junction nucleotides: 7. CDR1 MNHNY and CDR2 SVGAGI come from the germline V gene (reference sequence). DNA for the CDR3: TGTGCCAGCACTATCGGGACTAGCGGAAACAATGAGCAGTTCTTC. The encoded protein is CASTIGTSGNNEQFF.

V and J are TRBV11-2 and TRBJ1-3; 9 nucleotides match TRBD1. V shed 5 bases and J 11 bases; nucleotides not matched to a gene: 10. Germline-derived CDR1 and CDR2 are SGHAT and FQNNGV. This CDR3 comprises 14 residues. The CDR3 loop reads CASSIGQGRGSIYF. As DNA, the CDR3 is TGTGCCAGCAGCATTGGACAGGGGAGAGGTTCCATATATTTT. Variable domain in full (rest from reference TRBV11-2 and TRBJ1-3): EAGVAQSPRYKIIEKRQSVAFWCNPISGHATLYWYQQILGQGPKLLIQFQNNGVVDDSQLPKDRFSAERLKGVDSTLKIQPAKLEDSAVYLCASSIGQGRGSIYFGEGSWLTVV.

This clone was observed a few times. V gene TRBV5-1 combines with J gene TRBJ2-1, with 9 bases identical to TRBD1. J gave up 2 bases and V 4 bases, and 7 bases lay outside the gene matches. The CDR3 is made up of 16 amino acids. Germline loops: CDR1 SGHRS, CDR2 YFSETQ. The CDR3 bases are TGCGCCAGCAGCACACAGCGACAGGGGGCCTACAATGAGCAGTTCTTC. Residues: CASSTQRQGAYNEQFF.

This chain uses TRBV7-9 with TRBJ1-3; 8 nucleotides align to TRBD1. Germline V gene sequence: CDR1 SEHNR, CDR2 FQNEAQ (reference sequence). V gave up 1 base and J gave up 3 bases; unmatched junction bases: 8. This CDR3 is 17 amino acids long. CDR3 sequence reads: CASSLGWQGANGNTIYF. CDR3 DNA: TGTGCCAGCAGCTTAGGTTGGCAGGGGGCGAATGGAAACACCATATATTTT.

V is TRBV3-1 (or the pseudogene TRBV3-2) and J is TRBJ1-3; 10 nucleotides align to TRBD1. Looked up from germline, CDR1 is LGHDT and CDR2 is YNNKEL (reference sequence). J gave up 5 bases and V 4 bases, and 5 bases lay outside the gene matches. The CDR3 covers 15 residues. The CDR3 is CASSRGTGVRNTIYF. CDR3 sequence (DNA): TGTGCCAGCAGCCGCGGGACAGGGGTCCGAAACACCATATATTTT.

In the case of this clone: The sample holds other DNA sequences that translate to the same CDR3. The rearrangement uses TRBV18 and TRBJ1-2; no firm D call. The CDR3 has 13 amino acids. The germline V gene has CDR1 KGHSH and CDR2 LQKENI. Trimming took off 2 bases at V and 3 bases at J, with 7 bases between the two ends. The CDR3 region is CASSPGRDYGYTF. Written as DNA, the CDR3 is TGTGCCAGCTCACCAGGCCGGGACTATGGCTACACCTTC.

The chain is built from TRBV28 and TRBJ2-1, with unresolved D. Germline lookup yields CDR1 MDHEN and CDR2 SYDVKM. This CDR3 is 15 amino acids long. V was cut by 6 bases and J by 0 bases, with 12 bases left in between. The DNA of the CDR3 is TGTGCCAGCAGGGCCAGGCCGAGCTCCTACAATGAGCAGTTCTTC. Its protein product is CASRARPSSYNEQFF.